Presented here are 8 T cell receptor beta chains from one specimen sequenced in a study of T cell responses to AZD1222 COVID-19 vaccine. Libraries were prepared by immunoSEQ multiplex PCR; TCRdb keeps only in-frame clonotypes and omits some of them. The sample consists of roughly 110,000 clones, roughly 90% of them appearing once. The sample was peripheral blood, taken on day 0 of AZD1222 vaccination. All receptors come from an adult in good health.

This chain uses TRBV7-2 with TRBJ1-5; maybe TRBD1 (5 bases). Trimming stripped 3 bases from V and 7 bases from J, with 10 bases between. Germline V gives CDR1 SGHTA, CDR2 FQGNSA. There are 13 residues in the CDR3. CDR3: CASSLGVEQPQHF. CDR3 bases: TGTGCCAGCAGCTTGGGGGTGGAACAGCCCCAGCATTTT.

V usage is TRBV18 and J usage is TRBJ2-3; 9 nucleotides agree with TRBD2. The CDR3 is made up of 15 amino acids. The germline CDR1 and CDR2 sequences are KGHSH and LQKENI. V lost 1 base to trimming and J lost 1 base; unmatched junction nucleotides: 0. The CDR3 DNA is TGTGCCAGCTCACCACTAGCGGGAGGCACAGATACGCAGTATTTT. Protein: CASSPLAGGTDTQYF.

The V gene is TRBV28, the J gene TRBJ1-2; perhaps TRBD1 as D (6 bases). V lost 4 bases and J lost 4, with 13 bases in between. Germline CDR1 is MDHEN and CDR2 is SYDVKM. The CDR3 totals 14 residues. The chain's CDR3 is CASSSARGAYGYTF. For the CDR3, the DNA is TGTGCCAGCAGTTCCGCGAGGGGGGCCTATGGCTACACCTTC.

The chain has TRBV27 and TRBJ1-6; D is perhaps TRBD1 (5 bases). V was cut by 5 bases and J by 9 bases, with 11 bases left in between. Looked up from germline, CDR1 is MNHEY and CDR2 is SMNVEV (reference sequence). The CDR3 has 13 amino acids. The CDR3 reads CASSQRQSSPLHF. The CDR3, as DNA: TGTGCCAGCAGTCAAAGACAGTCTTCACCCCTCCACTTT.

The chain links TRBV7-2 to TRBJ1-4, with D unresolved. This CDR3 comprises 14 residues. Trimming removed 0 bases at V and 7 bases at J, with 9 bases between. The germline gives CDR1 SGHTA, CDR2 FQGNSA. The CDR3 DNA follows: TGTGCCAGCAGCTTAGCCTCGACTGCTGAAAAACTGTTTTTT. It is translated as CASSLASTAEKLFF. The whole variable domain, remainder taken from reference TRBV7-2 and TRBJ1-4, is GAGVSQSPSNKVTEKGKDVELRCDPISGHTALYWYRQSLGQGLEFLIYFQGNSAPDKSGLPSDRFSAERTGGSVSTLTIQRTQQEDSAVYLCASSLASTAEKLFFGSGTQLSVL.

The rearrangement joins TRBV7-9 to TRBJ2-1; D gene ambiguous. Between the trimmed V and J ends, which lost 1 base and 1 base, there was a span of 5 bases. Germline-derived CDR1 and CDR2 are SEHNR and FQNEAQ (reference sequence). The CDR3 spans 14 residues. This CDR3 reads CASSLVVSYNEQFF. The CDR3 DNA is TGTGCCAGCAGCTTAGTTGTTTCCTACAATGAGCAGTTCTTC.

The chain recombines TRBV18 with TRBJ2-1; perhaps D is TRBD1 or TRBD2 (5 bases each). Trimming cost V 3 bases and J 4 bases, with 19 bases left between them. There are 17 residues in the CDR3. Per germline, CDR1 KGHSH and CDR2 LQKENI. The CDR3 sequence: CASSPRSLQGGYNEQFF. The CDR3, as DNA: TGTGCCAGCTCACCCAGGTCCTTGCAGGGCGGGTACAATGAGCAGTTCTTC. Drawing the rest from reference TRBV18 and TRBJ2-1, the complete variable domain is NAGVMQNPRHLVRRRGQEARLRCSPMKGHSHVYWYRQLPEEGLKFMVYLQKENIIDESGMPKERFSAEFPKEGPSILRIQQVVRGDSAAYFCASSPRSLQGGYNEQFFGPGTRLTVL.

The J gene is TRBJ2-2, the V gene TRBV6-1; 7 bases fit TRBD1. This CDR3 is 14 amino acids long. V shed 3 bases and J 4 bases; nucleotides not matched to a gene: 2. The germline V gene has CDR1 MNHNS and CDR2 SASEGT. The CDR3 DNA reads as TGTGCCAGCAGTGAGGGACAGCTCACCGGGGAGCTGTTTTTT. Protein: CASSEGQLTGELFF.